The next 15 T cell receptor beta chains were all read from a single sample in a study of blood T cell repertoires in COVID-19. Sequenced by immunoSEQ multiplex PCR; TCRdb stores in-frame clones only, minus some. The table has roughly 69,000 clones, 78% seen once. The sequenced material came from peripheral blood. These receptors were collected from a man in his sixties with COVID-19, enrolled during active disease.

This clone was seen a single time. The rearrangement links TRBV7-9 to TRBJ2-7, with 10 nucleotides matching TRBD1. V gave up 5 bases and J gave up 7 bases; unmatched junction bases: 8. The germline CDR1 and CDR2 sequences are SEHNR and FQNEAQ (reference sequence). This CDR3 is 14 amino acids long. The DNA of the CDR3 is TGTGCCAGCAGCCCCAGGGACAGGGGATTTGAGCAGTACTTC. Translating it yields CASSPRDRGFEQYF.

This clone is a singleton in its sample. V is TRBV27 and J is TRBJ2-2, with D possibly being TRBD1 (6 bases). The germline V gene encodes CDR1 MNHEY and CDR2 SMNVEV (reference sequence). V was trimmed by 5 bases and J by 3 bases, leaving 25 bases between them. The CDR3 is 19 residues long. CDR3 sequence reads: CASSGEGTQRRWDTGELFF. The CDR3 DNA reads as TGTGCCAGCAGTGGGGAAGGGACACAGCGGCGTTGGGACACCGGGGAGCTGTTTTTT.

This clone appeared once. CDR3 region: CASSPLGAGGLETQYF. CDR3 sequence (DNA): TGTGCCAGCAGCCCCCTTGGGGCGGGGGGGTTAGAGACCCAGTACTTC. The chain recombines TRBV11-2 with TRBJ2-5, with 9 bases identical to TRBD2. J gave up 4 bases and V 5 bases, and 11 bases lay outside the gene matches. This CDR3 contains 16 residues. Germline assignment: CDR1 SGHAT and CDR2 FQNNGV.

The chain uses TRBV28 and TRBJ2-5, with 7 bases fitting TRBD1. The CDR3 extends over 12 amino acids. CDR1 is MDHEN, CDR2 SYDVKM, per germline. V was clipped by 7 bases and J by 3 bases; unmatched bases: 2. CDR3 nucleotides: TGTGCCAGCATGGACAGGAAAGAGACCCAGTACTTC. Protein: CASMDRKETQYF.

This sequence joins TRBV30 and TRBJ1-1; D unclear. CDR3 size: 14 residues. The V gene's germline CDR1 is GTSNPN and CDR2 SVGIG (reference sequence). V lost 4 bases and J lost 1, with 13 bases in between. CDR3 in DNA: TGTGCCTGGATCATCGCCCGACAGAACACTGAAGCTTTCTTT. It specifies CAWIIARQNTEAFF.

The J gene is TRBJ2-1, the V gene TRBV5-1; 11 bases line up with TRBD2. V shed 4 bases, J shed 5 bases, and the junction held 5 bases outside the gene matches. The CDR3 consists of 15 residues. Germline CDR1 reads SGHRS; CDR2 reads YFSETQ. CDR3: CASSIAGGQHNEQFF. CDR3 DNA sequence: TGCGCCAGCAGCATAGCGGGGGGGCAACACAATGAGCAGTTCTTC.

The rearrangement links TRBV10-2 to TRBJ2-7; TRBD2 matches 7 bases. This CDR3 contains 17 residues. Looked up from germline, CDR1 is WSHSY and CDR2 is SAAADI. The ends lost 0 bases at V and 4 bases at J; junction bases unmatched: 12. CDR3 DNA: TGCGCCAGCAGTGAGTCCCAGCGGGGAAGCGAGCGGTACGAGCAGTACTTC. It specifies CASSESQRGSERYEQYF.

In DNA, the CDR3 is TGTGCCAGCAGCGAGATGGGGGGACGTAGCACAGATACGCAGTATTTT. It is translated as CASSEMGGRSTDTQYF. The chain is built from TRBV5-4 and TRBJ2-3, with D perhaps matching TRBD2 (6 bases). V lost 4 bases to trimming and J lost 0 bases, with 15 bases between them. Germline V gene lookup returns CDR1 SGHNT and CDR2 YYREEE (reference sequence). This CDR3 region has 16 residues.

The chain joins TRBV18 to TRBJ2-1; 8 bases are a match to TRBD2. CDR1 is KGHSH, CDR2 LQKENI, per germline. The CDR3 sequence is 16 residues long. After removal of 3 bases from V and 4 bases from J, the junction contained 8 bases not matched to a gene. CDR3 DNA: TGTGCCAGCTCACCCCCGACTAGCGAGAATTACAATGAGCAGTTCTTC. As protein: CASSPPTSENYNEQFF.

The chain joins TRBV5-1 to TRBJ2-7; D may be TRBD2 (6 bases). This CDR3 comprises 13 residues. The germline CDR1 and CDR2 sequences are SGHRS and YFSETQ. Trimming shortened V by 0 bases and J by 6 bases, and 10 bases separated the two germline ends. This CDR3 is CASSLVLASEQYF. The CDR3 region has the DNA TGCGCCAGCAGCTTGGTCCTAGCGAGCGAGCAGTACTTC. Full variable domain (remainder filled in from reference TRBV5-1 and TRBJ2-7): KAGVTQTPRYLIKTRGQQVTLSCSPISGHRSVSWYQQTPGQGLQFLFEYFSETQRNKGNFPGRFSGRQFSNSRSEMNVSTLELGDSALYLCASSLVLASEQYFGPGTRLTVT.

The V and J genes are TRBV19 and TRBJ1-1; D ambiguous. V was clipped by 7 bases and J by 11 bases, with 20 bases between them. From germline, CDR1 is LNHDA and CDR2 SQIVND (reference sequence). The CDR3 is 13 amino acids. CDR3 coding DNA: TGTGCCAGTAACGATCTCCGATTTAACGGGGCTTTCTTT. Protein: CASNDLRFNGAFF.

The chain links TRBV7-9 to TRBJ2-3, with 13 bases fitting TRBD2. The CDR3 spans 16 residues. From germline, CDR1 is SEHNR and CDR2 FQNEAQ (reference sequence). The V gene end was trimmed by 7 bases and the J gene end by 6 bases; junction bases not matched to a gene: 10. The CDR3 coding sequence is TGTGCCAGCACCCCTCGAGGACTAGCGGGAGCGGATACGCAGTATTTT. Amino acid sequence: CASTPRGLAGADTQYF.

The chain combines TRBV29-1 with TRBJ2-5, with no clear D. This CDR3 region has 12 residues. From germline, CDR1 is SQVTM and CDR2 ANQGSEA. V was cut by 2 bases and J by 7 bases, with 11 bases left in between. The DNA for the CDR3 is TGCAGCGTTGAAAATAACTCTGGGACCCAGTACTTC. It translates to CSVENNSGTQYF.

As DNA, the CDR3 is TGTGCCAGTAGTATCGCTAGCGGAACCTCTAGTGGCTCCTACGAGCAGTACTTC. Amino acids: CASSIASGTSSGSYEQYF. The J gene is TRBJ2-7, the V gene TRBV19; TRBD2 aligns across 7 bases. J gave up 0 bases and V 3 bases, and 14 bases lay outside the gene matches. Germline assignment: CDR1 LNHDA and CDR2 SQIVND (reference sequence). The CDR3 covers 18 residues.

This clone was seen at least ten times. This chain connects TRBV10-1 to TRBJ2-7; maybe TRBD2 (6 bases). The germline CDR1 and CDR2 sequences are WNHNN and SYGVQD (reference sequence). With 5 bases removed from V and 0 bases from J, the gap between germline ends came to 11 bases. CDR3 length equals 14 residues. CDR3 protein: CASSPGTFSYEQYF. The CDR3 nucleotides read TGCGCCAGCAGTCCCGGGACTTTCTCCTACGAGCAGTACTTC.